The 18 T cell receptor beta chains reported below all come from one sample, sequenced in a study of cytomegalovirus exposure and HLA in healthy donors. PCR primers comprised 60 Vbeta and 13 Jbeta primers. The table came from immunoSEQ multiplex PCR; TCRdb's copy has only in-frame clones and leaves some out. The data hold 200,000 or so clones, with approximately 80% observed a single time. The specimen was PBMCs. The origin of the receptors is a middle-aged man in good health and CMV-seronegative.

This clone was counted a single time. No conserved phenylalanine or tryptophan ends this CDR3, so it is likely a read error. This rearrangement joins TRBV19 to TRBJ1-6, with 7 nucleotides matching TRBD1. The V gene's germline CDR1 is LNHDA and CDR2 SQIVND (reference sequence). With V trimmed by 2 bases and J by 6 bases, 4 bases remained unmatched. The CDR3 consists of 15 residues. CDR3 in DNA: TGTGCCAGTAGTATATCCGGGACAGTTAATTCACCCCTCCACCTT. Translation gives CASSISGTVNSPLHL.

The table lists this clone with a count of one. The chain recombines TRBV6-1 with TRBJ1-2, with 7 bases lining up with TRBD1. J gave up 6 bases and V 1 base, and 5 bases lay outside the gene matches. The CDR3 is 14 amino acids. Per the germline V gene, CDR1 is MNHNS and CDR2 is SASEGT. The CDR3 DNA reads TGTGCCAGCAGTGAAGAGGGGGCTTGGGATGGCTACACCTTC. This translates into CASSEEGAWDGYTF.

The chain joins TRBV6-5 to TRBJ1-2, with a possible D match to TRBD1 (5 bases). V lost 5 bases and J 7 bases, leaving 11 bases between the germline ends. The CDR3 is 12 residues long. Germline V gene sequence: CDR1 MNHEY, CDR2 SVGAGI. CDR3 amino acids: CASSRQGRGYTF. Here the CDR3 DNA reads TGTGCCAGCAGTCGGCAGGGCCGTGGCTACACCTTC.

The J gene is TRBJ2-5, the V gene TRBV5-1, with 12 bases that match TRBD1. Germline loops: CDR1 SGHRS, CDR2 YFSETQ. CDR3 length: 14 amino acids. With 5 bases clipped from V and 6 bases from J, the junction kept 5 bases outside the gene matches. CDR3 loop: CASRGTGGLKTQYF. The CDR3 DNA is TGCGCCAGCAGAGGGACAGGGGGCCTAAAGACCCAGTACTTC.

The rearrangement uses TRBV13 and TRBJ1-2; TRBD1 aligns across 9 bases. CDR1 is PRHDT, CDR2 FYEKMQ, per germline (reference sequence). The trim removed 1 base at V and 2 bases at J, leaving 5 bases unmatched. CDR3 length: 16 residues. CDR3 nucleotides: TGTGCCAGCAGCTTAGAAGGACAGGGGCGAAACTATGGCTACACCTTC. Its translation is CASSLEGQGRNYGYTF.

The chain couples TRBV6-1 to TRBJ2-5; D possibly corresponds to TRBD2 (6 bases). CDR3 length equals 14 residues. Trimming pared 8 bases from V and 2 bases from J, leaving 15 bases between. The germline V gene encodes CDR1 MNHNS and CDR2 SASEGT. The CDR3 is CASDLAGIQETQYF. The CDR3 DNA sequence: TGTGCCAGCGATCTGGCGGGGATTCAAGAGACCCAGTACTTC.

The CDR3 here is CASSIVAGGPGNEQFF. The CDR3 DNA sequence: TGTGCCAGTAGTATAGTAGCGGGAGGGCCGGGGAATGAGCAGTTCTTC. The chain carries TRBV19 and TRBJ2-1, with 11 bases lining up with TRBD2. V was clipped by 1 base and J by 7 bases; unmatched bases: 6. Germline assignment: CDR1 LNHDA and CDR2 SQIVND (reference sequence). The CDR3 loop spans 16 amino acids.

The chain has TRBV27 and TRBJ2-5; no reliable D call. Germline V lookup: CDR1 MNHEY, CDR2 SMNVEV (reference sequence). There are 13 residues in the CDR3. Trimming stripped 6 bases from V and 3 bases from J, with 11 bases between. CDR3 protein: CASSPPFEETQYF. The CDR3 region has the DNA TGTGCCAGCAGCCCTCCTTTTGAAGAGACCCAGTACTTC.

This clone showed up just once. The chain combines TRBV5-1 with TRBJ2-7, with D maybe TRBD2 (6 bases). This CDR3 has 14 residues. The germline V gene encodes CDR1 SGHRS and CDR2 YFSETQ. Trimming pared 3 bases from V and 2 bases from J, leaving 12 bases between. The CDR3 protein is CASSSGESTYEQYF. DNA for the CDR3: TGCGCCAGCAGCTCGGGGGAGTCCACCTACGAGCAGTACTTC.

V is TRBV6-4 and J is TRBJ2-1; the D gene is possibly TRBD1 (6 bases). The germline V gene encodes CDR1 MRHNA and CDR2 SNTAGT. The CDR3 extends over 15 amino acids. Trimming shortened V by 9 bases and J by 5 bases, and 20 bases separated the two germline ends. CDR3 bases: TGTGCCAGTGCCGCGGACAGCCCTGGGAACAATGAGCAGTTCTTC. Its protein is CASAADSPGNNEQFF.

The CDR3: CASSQTGGNQPQHF. As DNA, the CDR3 is TGCGCCAGCAGCCAGACAGGGGGCAATCAGCCCCAGCATTTT. The gene calls are TRBV5-1 and TRBJ1-5; 8 positions agree with TRBD1. This CDR3 contains 14 residues. Trimming took 4 bases from V and 2 from J; bases not matched to a gene: 2. Germline V gives CDR1 SGHRS, CDR2 YFSETQ.

This chain links TRBV7-9 with TRBJ2-2; the match to TRBD1 covers 7 bases. The CDR3 extends over 14 amino acids. Germline assignment: CDR1 SEHNR and CDR2 FQNEAQ (reference sequence). The V segment lost 6 bases and the J segment 4 bases; nucleotides outside the gene matches: 5. The CDR3 DNA sequence: TGTGCCAGCAGTTCGGGACAGCCCACCGGGGAGCTGTTTTTT. Residues: CASSSGQPTGELFF. The complete variable domain, with remaining parts taken from reference TRBV7-9 and TRBJ2-2, reads DTGVSQNPRHKITKRGQNVTFRCDPISEHNRLYWYRQTLGQGPEFLTYFQNEAQLEKSRLLSDRFSAERPKGSFSTLEIQRTEQGDSAMYLCASSSGQPTGELFFGEGSRLTVL.

The CDR3 DNA reads TGTGCCAGCAGCCCCTCGAGGACAAATCAGGAGCAGTTCTTC. It is translated as CASSPSRTNQEQFF. This chain uses TRBV6-6 with TRBJ2-1; TRBD1 is a possible D gene (5 bases). V gave up 6 bases and J gave up 10 bases, with 19 bases separating them. This CDR3 is 14 amino acids long. Germline V gene sequence: CDR1 MNHNY, CDR2 SVGAGI (reference sequence).

This clone was observed a handful of times. This chain uses TRBV7-3 with TRBJ2-1, with D possibly TRBD2 on 7 matching bases. Germline V gene sequence: CDR1 SGHTA, CDR2 FQGTGA. V was trimmed by 3 bases and J by 4 bases, leaving 31 bases between them. The CDR3 length is 21 residues. The CDR3 protein is CASSFWGAMGGVREKYNEQFF. For the CDR3, the DNA is TGTGCCAGCAGCTTTTGGGGGGCTATGGGGGGCGTGCGGGAGAAATACAATGAGCAGTTCTTC.

The rearrangement links TRBV5-6 to TRBJ1-2; 7 bases map to TRBD1. This CDR3 is built from 15 residues. Germline CDR1 SGHDT, CDR2 YYEEEE. V lost 2 bases to trimming and J lost 11 bases; unmatched junction nucleotides: 15. The CDR3: CASSFAGTETSYYTF. The CDR3 region has the DNA TGTGCCAGCAGCTTCGCAGGGACAGAAACATCCTATTACACCTTC.

This rearrangement joins TRBV7-2 to TRBJ1-1; D is uncertain. V gave up 3 bases and J gave up 6 bases, with 5 bases separating them. Germline V gene lookup returns CDR1 SGHTA and CDR2 FQGNSA. The CDR3 extends over 11 amino acids. The CDR3 is CASSFYAEAFF. CDR3 bases: TGTGCCAGCAGCTTTTATGCTGAAGCTTTCTTT. The whole variable domain, filled in from reference TRBV7-2 and TRBJ1-1, reads GAGVSQSPSNKVTEKGKDVELRCDPISGHTALYWYRQSLGQGLEFLIYFQGNSAPDKSGLPSDRFSAERTGGSVSTLTIQRTQQEDSAVYLCASSFYAEAFFGQGTRLTVV.

In regard to this clone: One end of the junction fails to match germline, which may point to a read error. Other DNA sequences from this sample encode an identical CDR3 as well. The chain links TRBV5-1 to TRBJ1-5, with D possibly TRBD1 on 5 matching bases. In germline, CDR1 is SGHRS, CDR2 YFSETQ. The CDR3 covers 16 residues. CDR3 DNA sequence: TGCGCCAGCAGCTTGGCCGGGGGGGAAGGCAATCAGCCTCAGCATTTT. It encodes CASSLAGGEGNQPQHF. Using reference TRBV5-1 and TRBJ1-5 for the parts outside the CDR3, the full variable domain is KAGVTQTPRYLIKTRGQQVTLSCSPISGHRSVSWYQQTPGQGLQFLFEYFSETQRNKGNFPGRFSGRQFSNSRSEMNVSTLELGDSALYLCASSLAGGEGNQPQHFGDGTRLSIL.

The gene calls are TRBV19 and TRBJ2-2; a weak D match, TRBD1 (6 bases). The CDR3 length is 14 residues. Germline CDR1 LNHDA, CDR2 SQIVND (reference sequence). V was cut by 5 bases and J by 3 bases, with 10 bases left in between. Written as DNA, the CDR3 is TGTGCCAGTAGTTGGGGACAAGACACCGGGGAGCTGTTTTTT. Protein sequence: CASSWGQDTGELFF.